A selection of T cell receptor beta chains follows, all from one sample in a study of radiotherapy plus CTLA-4 blockade in lung cancer. Sequenced by immunoSEQ multiplex PCR; TCRdb stores in-frame clones only, minus some. Among 40,000 or so clones listed, approximately 62% were seen once. The starting material was peripheral blood, obtained from a patient treated with radiotherapy plus ipilimumab. The receptors come from a human donor with non-small cell lung cancer who had a partial response to radiotherapy plus ipilimumab. The CDR3 runs from the conserved cysteine through the conserved F or W. Clone size is given for some rows only: seen once, a few or many times, or a class if the clone is expanded.

j_call clone_size v_call cdr3_aa
TRBJ2-7 once TRBV4-3 CASSREEPGQGYEQYF
TRBJ2-3 . TRBV27 CASSGRGQGGTDTQYF
TRBJ1-3 . TRBV7-2 CASSLLADRQGRPGNTIYF
TRBJ1-2 . TRBV7-2 CASSLGDRGGYTF
TRBJ2-3 . TRBV5-1 CASRTNGQETDTQYF
TRBJ1-1 . TRBV7-8 CASSLGWGESTTEAFF
TRBJ2-3 once TRBV19 CASSFRGQGGTDTQYF
TRBJ1-2 few TRBV5-4 CASSLFPYGYTF
TRBJ2-7 few TRBV7-2 CASSLVLGSYEQYF
TRBJ1-2 . TRBV7-2 CASTFQGLYGYTF
TRBJ1-2 once TRBV5-1 CASSLGGGTSYGYTF
TRBJ1-1 . TRBV7-3 CASSLMAAAGRTQAFF
TRBJ2-1 . TRBV5-1 CASSLEALAGGNEQFF
TRBJ2-7 . TRBV7-9 CASSLTKPSMPYEQYF
TRBJ1-5 . TRBV4-2 CASSQDLVNQPQHF
TRBJ2-3 . TRBV19 CASSTSGIDTQYF
TRBJ2-1 once TRBV7-7 CASSLSTSGYNEQFF
TRBJ2-5 . TRBV7-9 CASSFGETQYF
TRBJ2-7 . TRBV14 CASSPVRTGKFEQYF
TRBJ2-7 . TRBV18 CASSPGGTGFVHEQYF
TRBJ1-1 . TRBV6-1 CASSVNRETEAFF
TRBJ2-1 few TRBV14 CASSQSAGGPSEQFF
TRBJ1-2 . TRBV10-3 CATRTGQKGYTF
TRBJ2-1 . TRBV7-9 CASSPFDNEQFF
TRBJ2-2 . TRBV5-1 CASSSQGGDTGELFF
TRBJ1-1 . TRBV5-6 CASTPGTGAYGMNTEAFF
TRBJ2-2 . TRBV19 CASSNRGPDGELFF
TRBJ2-2 . TRBV19 CATQLGSRNTGELFF
TRBJ2-3 . TRBV5-1 CASSVAPGLAGGDTQYF
TRBJ1-5 . TRBV5-6 CASSFRPGVSNQPQHF
TRBJ2-5 . TRBV5-1 CASTLSLSLQETQYF
TRBJ1-2 few TRBV20-1 CSARGVYGYTF
TRBJ2-1 few TRBV10-3 CAISVRQGDEQFF
TRBJ2-5 . TRBV10-3 CATRDSGEETQYF
TRBJ2-7 few TRBV11-2 CASSLGTATYEQYF
TRBJ1-6 . TRBV19 CASRTRAADQPLHF